This entry describes one T cell receptor (beta chain). The sample comes from a study of shared clonotypes between healthy human individuals. Profiled with immunoSEQ multiplex PCR; TCRdb holds only in-frame clones, not every one. This sample carries about 470,000 clones, roughly three quarters of them seen once, and the ten largest clones take about 13%. The CDR3 runs to 15 residues. Germline V gives CDR1 MRHNA, CDR2 SNTAGT. V shed 3 bases and J shed 3 bases, with 12 bases lying between them. Sample: PBMCs. The V and J genes are TRBV6-4 and TRBJ2-1; TRBD1 might be the D (7 bases). This receptor was obtained from a middle-aged woman in good health. Some clones in this sample may be carry-over from other donors' samples. The CDR3 DNA reads as TGTGCCAGCAGTGATGGGCAGGGGGGCTACAATGAGCAGTTCTTC. Translation: CASSDGQGGYNEQFF.